What follows are 5 T cell receptor beta chains derived from one specimen sequenced in a study of cytomegalovirus exposure and HLA in healthy donors. The PCR used 60 Vbeta and 13 Jbeta primers. Clones were sequenced by immunoSEQ multiplex PCR, and TCRdb holds only the in-frame ones, with some missing. The data show around 140,000 clones, with approximately 80% seen just once and about 2.5% held by the top ten. Sequenced material: PBMCs. Receptors originate from a woman younger than 30 in good health and CMV-seropositive.

The gene calls are TRBV28 and TRBJ1-2, with D tentatively TRBD1 (5 bases). CDR3 length equals 13 residues. Per germline, CDR1 MDHEN and CDR2 SYDVKM. Trimming removed 3 bases at V and 4 bases at J, with 9 bases between. CDR3 in DNA: TGTGCCAGCAGTTTGCAGGGCCCCTATGGCTACACCTTC. This codes for CASSLQGPYGYTF.

This clone was seen a few times. The chain carries TRBV14 and TRBJ2-3, with unresolved D. The CDR3 spans 13 residues. V lost 0 bases to trimming and J lost 8 bases, with 9 bases between them. Looked up from germline, CDR1 is SGHDN and CDR2 is FVKESK. The DNA for the CDR3 is TGTGCCAGCAGCCAAGAATCCACGGGTACGCAGTATTTT. This gives the protein CASSQESTGTQYF. The variable domain in full, completed from reference TRBV14 and TRBJ2-3, reads EAGVTQFPSHSVIEKGQTVTLRCDPISGHDNLYWYRRVMGKEIKFLLHFVKESKQDESGMPNNRFLAERTGGTYSTLKVQPAELEDSGVYFCASSQESTGTQYFGPGTRLTVL.

This chain connects TRBV15 to TRBJ1-1; 12 bases match TRBD1. Germline V lookup: CDR1 LNHNV, CDR2 YYDKDF (reference sequence). V lost 4 bases, J lost 1 base, and 4 bases stayed unmatched. The CDR3 consists of 16 residues. The DNA for the CDR3 is TGTGCCACCAGCATGGGGACAGGGGGCAGGAACACTGAAGCTTTCTTT. Its protein product is CATSMGTGGRNTEAFF. The full variable domain, with the rest looked up from reference TRBV15 and TRBJ1-1, is DAMVIQNPRYQVTQFGKPVTLSCSQTLNHNVMYWYQQKSSQAPKLLFHYYDKDFNNEADTPDNFQSRRPNTSFCFLDIRSPGLGDTAMYLCATSMGTGGRNTEAFFGQGTRLTVV.

CDR3 DNA: TGTGCCAGCAGCTTGGACGGGACAGCCCCTGGGGAAGCTTTCTTT. Translated: CASSLDGTAPGEAFF. The chain is built from TRBV7-8 and TRBJ1-1; TRBD1 matches 7 bases. The trim removed 3 bases at V and 8 bases at J, leaving 12 bases unmatched. The CDR3 spans 15 residues. Per the germline V gene, CDR1 is SGHVS and CDR2 is FQNEAQ.

The genes are TRBV5-1 and TRBJ1-2; 10 bases fit TRBD1. Germline CDR1 reads SGHRS; CDR2 reads YFSETQ. V gave up 3 bases and J gave up 4 bases; unmatched junction bases: 6. The CDR3 covers 15 residues. The CDR3 nucleotides read TGCGCCAGCAGCTCCGGGACAGGGGCGGGCTATGGCTACACCTTC. Its translation: CASSSGTGAGYGYTF.